The clone carrying this T cell receptor beta chain has just a few counts. Its antigen remains unknown. The source of the sample is a study of T cells after yellow fever vaccination. Study-wide results and limits: Most clones from primary vaccination resurfaced after the booster (about 95% CD4, 75% to 90% CD8). One caveat is that FACS-sorted repertoires could contain abundant clonotypes contaminating from the bulk population.

Conversion of TCR transcripts into cDNA relied on 5'RACE template switching, which added a universal primer site and UMIs. TCRdb re-analysed the 5' RACE reads in MiXCR, keeping a single row per CDR3 protein. The data contain approximately 300,000 distinct CDR3 sequences, approximately 11% of them singletons. V lost 4 bases to trimming and J lost 7 bases, with 15 bases between them. The CDR3 is 14 residues long. From germline, CDR1 is SGHRS and CDR2 YFSETQ. The V gene is TRBV5-1, the J gene TRBJ1-5; D gene ambiguous. The input for sequencing was CD4+ T cells sorted from PBMCs, taken 45 days after the yellow fever booster vaccination. The sequence came from a man aged 18 to 30 who received the YFV17D yellow fever vaccine. In DNA, the CDR3 is TGCGCCAGCAGCCCCGAGGGCGGCCCCCAGCCCCAGCATTTT. As protein: CASSPEGGPQPQHF. The full variable domain, completed using reference TRBV5-1 and TRBJ1-5, is KAGVTQTPRYLIKTRGQQVTLSCSPISGHRSVSWYQQTPGQGLQFLFEYFSETQRNKGNFPGRFSGRQFSNSRSEMNVSTLELGDSALYLCASSPEGGPQPQHFGDGTRLSIL.